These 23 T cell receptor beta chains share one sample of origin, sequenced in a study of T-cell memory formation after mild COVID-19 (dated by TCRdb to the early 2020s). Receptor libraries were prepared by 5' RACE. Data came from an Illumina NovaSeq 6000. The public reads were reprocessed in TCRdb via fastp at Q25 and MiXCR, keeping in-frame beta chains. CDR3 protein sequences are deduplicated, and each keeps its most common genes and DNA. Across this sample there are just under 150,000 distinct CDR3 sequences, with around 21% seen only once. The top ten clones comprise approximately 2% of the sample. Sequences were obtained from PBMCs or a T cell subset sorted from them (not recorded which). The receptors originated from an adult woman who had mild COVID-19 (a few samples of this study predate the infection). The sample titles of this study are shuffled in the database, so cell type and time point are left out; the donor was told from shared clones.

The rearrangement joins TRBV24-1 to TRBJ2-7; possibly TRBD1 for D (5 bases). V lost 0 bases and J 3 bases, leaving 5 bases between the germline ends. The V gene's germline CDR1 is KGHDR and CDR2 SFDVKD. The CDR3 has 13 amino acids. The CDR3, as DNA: TGTGCCACCAGTGATTTGCAGGGCTACGAGCAGTACTTC. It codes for CATSDLQGYEQYF.

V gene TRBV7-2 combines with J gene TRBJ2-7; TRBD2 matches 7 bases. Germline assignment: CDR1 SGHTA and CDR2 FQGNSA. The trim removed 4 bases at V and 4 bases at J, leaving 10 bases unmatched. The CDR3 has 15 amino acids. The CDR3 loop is CASSSPRGSGYEQYF. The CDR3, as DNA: TGTGCCAGCAGCTCCCCCCGGGGTAGCGGGTACGAGCAGTACTTC.

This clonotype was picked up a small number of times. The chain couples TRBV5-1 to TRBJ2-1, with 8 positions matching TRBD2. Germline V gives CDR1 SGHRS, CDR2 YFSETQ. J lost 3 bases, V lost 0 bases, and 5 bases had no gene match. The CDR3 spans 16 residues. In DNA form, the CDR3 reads TGCGCCAGCAGCTTGGCGAGCGGGGGACTCTACAATGAGCAGTTCTTC. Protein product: CASSLASGGLYNEQFF.

CDR3 DNA: TGTGCCAGCACCCAGGGACTAGCGTACTACGAGCAGTACTTC. It specifies CASTQGLAYYEQYF. The rearrangement uses TRBV6-5 and TRBJ2-7, with TRBD2 matching over 10 bases. There are 14 residues in the CDR3. J gave up 3 bases and V 7 bases, and 6 bases lay outside the gene matches. CDR1 and CDR2 from the germline V gene are MNHEY and SVGAGI.

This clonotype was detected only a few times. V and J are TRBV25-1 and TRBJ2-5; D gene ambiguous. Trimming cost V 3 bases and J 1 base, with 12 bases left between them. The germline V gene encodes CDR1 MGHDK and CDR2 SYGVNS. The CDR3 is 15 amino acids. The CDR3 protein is CASSDPGPRQETQYF. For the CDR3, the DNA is TGTGCCAGCAGTGATCCAGGACCACGCCAAGAGACCCAGTACTTC.

The CDR3 DNA reads TGTGCCAGCAGCCCCCGGACTCGGGGGACCCAGTACTTC. Translation: CASSPRTRGTQYF. The chain combines TRBV7-3 with TRBJ2-5; D may be TRBD2 (5 bases). V was cut by 5 bases and J by 7 bases, with 14 bases left in between. The CDR3 consists of 13 residues. Germline CDR1 is SGHTA and CDR2 is FQGTGA.

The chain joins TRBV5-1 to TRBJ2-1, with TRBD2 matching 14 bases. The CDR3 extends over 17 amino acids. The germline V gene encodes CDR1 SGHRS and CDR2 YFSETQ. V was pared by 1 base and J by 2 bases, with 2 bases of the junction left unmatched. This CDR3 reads CASSLWTSGGTYNEQFF. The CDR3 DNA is TGCGCCAGCAGCTTGTGGACTAGCGGGGGGACCTACAATGAGCAGTTCTTC.

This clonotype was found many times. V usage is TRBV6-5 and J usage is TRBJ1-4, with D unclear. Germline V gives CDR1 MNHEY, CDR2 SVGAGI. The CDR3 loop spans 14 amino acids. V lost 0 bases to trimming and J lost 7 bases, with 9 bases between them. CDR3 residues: CASSYSGRSEKLFF. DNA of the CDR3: TGTGCCAGCAGTTACTCGGGGAGATCTGAAAAACTGTTTTTT.

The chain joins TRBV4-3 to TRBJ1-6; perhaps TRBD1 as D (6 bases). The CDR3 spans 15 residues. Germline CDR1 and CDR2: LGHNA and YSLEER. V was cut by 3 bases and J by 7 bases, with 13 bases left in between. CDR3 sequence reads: CASSHLDSRNSPLHF. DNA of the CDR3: TGCGCCAGCAGCCACTTGGACAGCAGAAATTCACCCCTCCACTTT.

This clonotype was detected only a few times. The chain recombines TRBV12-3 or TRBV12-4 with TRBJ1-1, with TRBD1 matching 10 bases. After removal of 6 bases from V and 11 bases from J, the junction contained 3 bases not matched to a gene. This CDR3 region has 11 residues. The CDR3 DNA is TGTGCCAGCAGCAGGGACAGGGGTGCTTTCTTT. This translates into CASSRDRGAFF.

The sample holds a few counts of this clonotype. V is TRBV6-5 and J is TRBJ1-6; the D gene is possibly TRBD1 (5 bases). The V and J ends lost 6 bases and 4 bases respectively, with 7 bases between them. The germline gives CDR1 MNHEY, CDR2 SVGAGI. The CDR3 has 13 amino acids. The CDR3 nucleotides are TGTGCCAGCAGACAGGATTATAATTCACCCCTCCACTTT. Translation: CASRQDYNSPLHF.

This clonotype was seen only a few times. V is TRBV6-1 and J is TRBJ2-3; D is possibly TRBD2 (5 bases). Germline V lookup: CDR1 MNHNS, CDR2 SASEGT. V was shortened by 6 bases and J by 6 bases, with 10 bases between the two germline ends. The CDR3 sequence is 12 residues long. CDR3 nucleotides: TGTGCCAGCAGGGCCCCGGGGGATACGCAGTATTTT. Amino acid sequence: CASRAPGDTQYF.

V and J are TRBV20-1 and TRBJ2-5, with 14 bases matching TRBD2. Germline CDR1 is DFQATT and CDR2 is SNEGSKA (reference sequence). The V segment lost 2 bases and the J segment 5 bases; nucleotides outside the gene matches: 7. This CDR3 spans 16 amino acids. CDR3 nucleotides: TGCAGTGCTAGAACGACTAGCGGGGGGGCGGGGGAGACCCAGTACTTC. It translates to CSARTTSGGAGETQYF.

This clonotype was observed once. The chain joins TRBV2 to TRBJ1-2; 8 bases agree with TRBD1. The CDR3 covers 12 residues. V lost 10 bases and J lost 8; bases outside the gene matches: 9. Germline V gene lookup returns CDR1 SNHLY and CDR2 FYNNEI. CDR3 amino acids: CATAADRAGYTF. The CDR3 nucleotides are TGTGCCACAGCGGCGGACAGGGCGGGCTACACCTTC.

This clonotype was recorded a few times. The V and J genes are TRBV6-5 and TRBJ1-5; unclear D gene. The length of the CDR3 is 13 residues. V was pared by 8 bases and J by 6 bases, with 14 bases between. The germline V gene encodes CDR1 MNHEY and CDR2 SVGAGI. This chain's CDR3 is CASRHTGGQPQHF. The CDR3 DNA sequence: TGTGCCAGCCGACACACGGGCGGTCAGCCCCAGCATTTT.

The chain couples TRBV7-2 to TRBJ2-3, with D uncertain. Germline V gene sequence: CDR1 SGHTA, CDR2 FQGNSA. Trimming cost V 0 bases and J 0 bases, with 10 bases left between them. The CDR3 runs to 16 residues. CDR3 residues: CASSLAGRASTDTQYF. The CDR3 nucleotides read TGTGCCAGCAGCTTAGCGGGTCGGGCGAGCACAGATACGCAGTATTTT.

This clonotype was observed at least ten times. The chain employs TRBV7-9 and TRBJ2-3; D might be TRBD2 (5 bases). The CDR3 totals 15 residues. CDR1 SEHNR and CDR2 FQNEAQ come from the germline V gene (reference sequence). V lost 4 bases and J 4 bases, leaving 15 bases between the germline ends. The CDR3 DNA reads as TGTGCCAGCAGCTACGACTCGGGGTTCTCAGATACGCAGTATTTT. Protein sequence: CASSYDSGFSDTQYF.

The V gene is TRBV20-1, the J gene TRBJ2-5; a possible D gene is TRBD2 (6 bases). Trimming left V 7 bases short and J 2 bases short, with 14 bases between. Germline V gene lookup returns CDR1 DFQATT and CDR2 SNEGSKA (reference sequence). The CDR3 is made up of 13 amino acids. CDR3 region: CSVAGTYQETQYF. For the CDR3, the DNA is TGCAGTGTCGCGGGAACCTATCAAGAGACCCAGTACTTC.

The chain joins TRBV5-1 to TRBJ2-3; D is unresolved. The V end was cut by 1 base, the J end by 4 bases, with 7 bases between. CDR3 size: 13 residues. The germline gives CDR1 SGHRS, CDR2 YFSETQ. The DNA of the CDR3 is TGCGCCAGCAGCTTGTTGATCGCAGATACGCAGTATTTT. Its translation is CASSLLIADTQYF. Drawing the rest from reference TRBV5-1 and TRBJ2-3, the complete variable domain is KAGVTQTPRYLIKTRGQQVTLSCSPISGHRSVSWYQQTPGQGLQFLFEYFSETQRNKGNFPGRFSGRQFSNSRSEMNVSTLELGDSALYLCASSLLIADTQYFGPGTRLTVL.

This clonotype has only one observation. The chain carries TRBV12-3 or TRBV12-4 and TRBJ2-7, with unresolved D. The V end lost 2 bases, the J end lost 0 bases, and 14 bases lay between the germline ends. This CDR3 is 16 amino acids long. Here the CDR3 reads CASSLSGPDGSYEQYF. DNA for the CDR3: TGTGCCAGCAGTTTATCGGGCCCTGACGGCTCCTACGAGCAGTACTTC.

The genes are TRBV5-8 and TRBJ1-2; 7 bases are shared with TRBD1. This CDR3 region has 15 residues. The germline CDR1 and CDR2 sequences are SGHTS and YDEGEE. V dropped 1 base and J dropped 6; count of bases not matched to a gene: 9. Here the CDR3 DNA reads TGTGCCAGCAGCTTGCCCGGAACAGGGGTAGATGGCTACACCTTC. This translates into CASSLPGTGVDGYTF.

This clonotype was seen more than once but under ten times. CDR3 DNA: TGTGCCAGCAGCCCCATAAAGGGACAGGGTGGCACCGGGGAGCTGTTTTTT. Protein: CASSPIKGQGGTGELFF. The rearrangement links TRBV3-1 to TRBJ2-2; 9 bases are shared with TRBD1. The CDR3 covers 17 residues. Germline V gives CDR1 LGHDT, CDR2 YNNKEL (reference sequence). Trimming took 4 bases from V and 4 from J; bases not matched to a gene: 10.

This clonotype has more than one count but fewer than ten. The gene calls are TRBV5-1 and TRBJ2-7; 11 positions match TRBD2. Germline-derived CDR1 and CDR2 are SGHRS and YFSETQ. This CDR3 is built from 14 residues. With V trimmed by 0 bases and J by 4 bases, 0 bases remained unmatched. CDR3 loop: CASSLASGRYEQYF. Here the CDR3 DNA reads TGCGCCAGCAGCTTGGCTAGCGGGAGGTACGAGCAGTACTTC.